What follows is one T cell receptor (beta chain) and its context. The source of the sample is a study of blood T cell repertoires in COVID-19. Study summary: The analysed material was cDNA or gDNA that came from T cells, B-cell-depleted T cells, or PBMCs.

Enrolled through a virtual design, the participants were between 18 and 89 years of age and came from about two dozen US areas. Cohort placement rested on clinical history that participants reported themselves. Original data processing: Reference gene primer amplification gave estimated nucleated cell counts. Using immunoSEQ multiplex PCR, the repertoire was profiled, and TCRdb retains in-frame clones only, with some absent. The V and J calls and the clone size are those of that table, but D and trimming were determined from the DNA. The sample records approximately 230,000 clones, roughly 87% being singletons. The sequence came from a woman in her 30s with acute COVID-19. The sequencing sample was made of PBMCs or T cells enriched from blood (not recorded which).

This CDR3 is CASSPIYPTPNMEGYTF. CDR3 in DNA: TGTGCCAGCAGTCCAATCTACCCAACCCCTAACATGGAGGGCTACACCTTC. This chain joins TRBV6-6 and TRBJ1-2, with D unclear. CDR1 and CDR2 (germline): MNHNY, SVGAGI (reference sequence). V lost 5 bases to trimming and J lost 8 bases, with 27 bases between them. CDR3 length: 17 residues.